This T cell receptor beta chain was captured by sequencing in a study of cytomegalovirus exposure and HLA in healthy donors. Notes on the study in general: Reported results showed that the classifier diagnosed cytomegalovirus status with high specificity and sensitivity.

The data were produced by immunoSEQ multiplex PCR, yet TCRdb's version contains in-frame clones alone and is incomplete. This table holds under 200,000 clones, 91% found once. The germline V gene has CDR1 SGHRS and CDR2 YFSETQ. The CDR3 sequence is 15 residues long. Trimming removed 0 bases from V and 5 bases from J; junction bases left unmatched: 5. A note on this clone: The antigen is not known.

V and J are TRBV5-1 and TRBJ2-5; 9 nucleotides line up with TRBD2. This TCR was recovered from a woman aged 18-30 years in good health and CMV-seropositive. Material for sequencing was PBMCs. The CDR3 region has the DNA TGCGCCAGCAGCTTGGCTAGCGGGGTGGGTGAGACCCAGTACTTC. It translates to CASSLASGVGETQYF.